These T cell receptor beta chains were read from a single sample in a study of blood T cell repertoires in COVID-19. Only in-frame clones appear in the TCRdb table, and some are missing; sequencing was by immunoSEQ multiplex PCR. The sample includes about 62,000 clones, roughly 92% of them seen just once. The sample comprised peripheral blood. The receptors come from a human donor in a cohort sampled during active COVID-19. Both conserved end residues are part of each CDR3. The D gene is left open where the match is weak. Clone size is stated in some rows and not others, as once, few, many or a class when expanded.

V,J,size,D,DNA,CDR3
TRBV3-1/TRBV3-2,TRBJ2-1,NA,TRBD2,TGTGCCAGCAGCCGGACTAGCGGGGGGGGCTATGAGCAGTTCTTC,CASSRTSGGGYEQFF
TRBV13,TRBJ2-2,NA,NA,TGTGCCAGCAGTTCCTACAGGGCCGGGGAGCTGTTTTTT,CASSSYRAGELFF
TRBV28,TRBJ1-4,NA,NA,TGTGCCAGCAGTTTATTAGCAGGGAGGGATGAAAAACTGTTTTTT,CASSLLAGRDEKLFF
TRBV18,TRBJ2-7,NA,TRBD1,TGTGCCAGCTCACCACCCAGACAGGGCTCCTACGAGCAGTACTTC,CASSPPRQGSYEQYF
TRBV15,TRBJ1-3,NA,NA,TGTGCCACCAGCTTGGGAGTCTCTGGAAACACCATATATTTT,CATSLGVSGNTIYF
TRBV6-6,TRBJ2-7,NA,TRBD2,TGTGCCAGCAGTTACACTCCGGGAGGGTCCTACGAGCAGTACTTC,CASSYTPGGSYEQYF
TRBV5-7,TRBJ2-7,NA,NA,TGTGCCAGCAGCTTAGGAGGACGTCTGTACTTC,CASSLGGRLYF
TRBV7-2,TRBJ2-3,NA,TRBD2,TGTGCCAGCAGCATGTTACTAGCGGCCAACACAGATACGCAGTATTTT,CASSMLLAANTDTQYF
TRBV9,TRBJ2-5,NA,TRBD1,TGTGCCAGCAGCGTAGCGAGACAGGGGGGCCAAGAGACCCAGTACTTC,CASSVARQGGQETQYF
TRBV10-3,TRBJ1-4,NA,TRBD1,TGTGCCATCAGTTCCTCCGGGACAGGGCGAGAAAAACTGTTTTTT,CAISSSGTGREKLFF
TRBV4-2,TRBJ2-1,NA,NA,TGTGCCAGCCGGGACTCCTTCTCCTACAATGAGCAGTTCTTC,CASRDSFSYNEQFF
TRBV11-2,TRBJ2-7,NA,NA,TGTGCCAGCAGCTTAGATTGGCTGGACGAGCAGTACTTC,CASSLDWLDEQYF
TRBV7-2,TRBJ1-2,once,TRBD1,TGTGCCAGCAGCTTAGGGACAGGGGGCAACTATGGCTACACCTTC,CASSLGTGGNYGYTF
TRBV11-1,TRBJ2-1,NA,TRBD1,TGTGCCAGCAGCTTTGAGAAGGGGGCCAATGAGCAGTTCTTC,CASSFEKGANEQFF
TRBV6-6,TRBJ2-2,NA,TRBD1,TGTGCCAGCAGTTACTCGAGGGACAGGGCCGGGGAGCTGTTTTTT,CASSYSRDRAGELFF
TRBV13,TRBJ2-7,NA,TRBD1,TGTGCCAGCAGCTCATCGGGGACAGGGCCCTACGAGCAGTACTTC,CASSSSGTGPYEQYF
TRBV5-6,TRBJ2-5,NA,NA,TGTGCCAGCAGCCGTCTCCAAGAGACCCAGTACTTC,CASSRLQETQYF
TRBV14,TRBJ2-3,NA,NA,TGTGCCAGCAGCCAAGAGCCGGACAGCTTCACAGATACGCAGTATTTT,CASSQEPDSFTDTQYF
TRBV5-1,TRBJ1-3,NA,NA,TGCGCCAGCAGCTTGGCAGGTATCTCGTTGTCTGGAAACACCATATATTTT,CASSLAGISLSGNTIYF
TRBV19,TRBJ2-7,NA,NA,TGTGCCAGTAGTATGACAGTTGGAGCCTACGAGCAGTACTTC,CASSMTVGAYEQYF
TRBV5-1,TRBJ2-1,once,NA,TGCGCCAGCAGCTTGTTGGGCGCTTACAATGAGCAGTTCTTC,CASSLLGAYNEQFF
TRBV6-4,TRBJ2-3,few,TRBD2,TGTGCCAGCAGTGAAATAGCGGGAGGGCCGGAAGATACGCAGTATTTT,CASSEIAGGPEDTQYF
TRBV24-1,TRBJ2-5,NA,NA,TGTGCCACCAGTGACCCGGCCGCAGGGGTATGGGAGACCCAGTACTTC,CATSDPAAGVWETQYF
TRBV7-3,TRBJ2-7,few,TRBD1,TGTGCCAGCAGCCTGACAGGGGTGGGGGAGCAGTACTTC,CASSLTGVGEQYF
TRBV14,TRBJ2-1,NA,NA,TGTGCCAGCAGCCCCCTCGGGACATTGAATGAGCAGTTCTTC,CASSPLGTLNEQFF
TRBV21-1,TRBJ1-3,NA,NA,TGTGCCAGCCGATCGGGGGGACCTGCAGGAAACACCATATATTTT,CASRSGGPAGNTIYF
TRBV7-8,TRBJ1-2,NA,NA,TGTGCCAGCAGCTTAGGTCAGGACTATGGCTACACCTTC,CASSLGQDYGYTF
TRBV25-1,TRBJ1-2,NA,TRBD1,TGTGCCAGCAGTGAATCCTCACACAGGGGCTATGGCTACACCTTC,CASSESSHRGYGYTF
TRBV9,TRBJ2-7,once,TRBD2,TGTGCCAGCAGCGGGGGCGGGAGTTACGAGCAGTACTTC,CASSGGGSYEQYF
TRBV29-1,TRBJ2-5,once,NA,TGCAGCGTTCAAGCCCCTCGGGGGCAAGAGACCCAGTACTTC,CSVQAPRGQETQYF
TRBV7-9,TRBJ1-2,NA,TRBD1,TGTGCCAGCAGGTCGACCGGGACAGGATCTGGCTACACCTTC,CASRSTGTGSGYTF